The 31 T cell receptor beta chains below were found in one sample sequenced in a study of shared clonotypes between healthy human individuals. Clones were read by immunoSEQ multiplex PCR, and TCRdb kept only the in-frame ones, dropping some. The sample yields 2 million or so clones, 95% seen once. The sequenced sample was naive CD4+ T cells sorted from blood. The subset was: CD45RA+ positively selected. The receptors come from a man between 18 and 35 years old in good health.

The V gene is TRBV6-1, the J gene TRBJ1-2; 8 bases are shared with TRBD1. Trimming at V came to 4 bases and at J to 6 bases, leaving 4 bases not matched to a gene. The CDR3 runs 13 residues. Germline CDR1 is MNHNS and CDR2 is SASEGT. This CDR3 reads CASSGQGRDGYTF. The CDR3, as DNA: TGTGCCAGCAGTGGACAGGGGAGAGATGGCTACACCTTC.

The chain uses TRBV7-2 and TRBJ2-3; D is tentatively TRBD1 or TRBD2 (5 bases each). Germline V gene lookup returns CDR1 SGHTA and CDR2 FQGNSA. The CDR3 is 15 amino acids. V was cut by 5 bases and J by 3 bases, with 15 bases left in between. CDR3 sequence: CASSLSGARTDTQYF. The CDR3 DNA follows: TGTGCCAGCAGCCTGTCCGGGGCTCGGACAGATACGCAGTATTTT. Full variable domain (remainder filled in from reference TRBV7-2 and TRBJ2-3): GAGVSQSPSNKVTEKGKDVELRCDPISGHTALYWYRQSLGQGLEFLIYFQGNSAPDKSGLPSDRFSAERTGGSVSTLTIQRTQQEDSAVYLCASSLSGARTDTQYFGPGTRLTVL.

This chain uses TRBV4-1 with TRBJ1-5, with D hard to call. The CDR3 covers 13 residues. V lost 0 bases to trimming and J lost 7 bases, with 7 bases between them. Germline V gives CDR1 MGHRA, CDR2 YSYEKL. The CDR3 coding sequence is TGCGCCAGCAGCCAAGACTCCGTGCAGCCCCAGCATTTT. Its translation is CASSQDSVQPQHF.

The V and J genes are TRBV10-1 and TRBJ2-2; D call uncertain. The CDR3 has 14 residues. The germline gives CDR1 WNHNN, CDR2 SYGVQD (reference sequence). Trimming pared 3 bases from V and 3 bases from J, leaving 8 bases between. CDR3: CASSDRLYTGELFF. For the CDR3, the DNA is TGCGCCAGCAGTGATAGGCTGTACACCGGGGAGCTGTTTTTT.

This clone was seen more than once but under ten times. This chain joins TRBV9 and TRBJ2-3; possibly TRBD2 for D (5 bases). Trimming shortened V by 3 bases and J by 4 bases, and 15 bases separated the two germline ends. Germline V gene data show CDR1 as SGDLS and CDR2 as YYNGEE. The CDR3 covers 15 residues. The DNA of the CDR3 is TGTGCCAGCAGCGCCTCGGACTGGTATGCAGATACGCAGTATTTT. Its translation: CASSASDWYADTQYF.

This chain uses TRBV7-2 with TRBJ1-2, with TRBD1 identical over 11 bases. V lost 1 base, J lost 7 bases, and 8 bases stayed unmatched. The CDR3 is 16 residues long. Germline V gene lookup returns CDR1 SGHTA and CDR2 FQGNSA. CDR3 region: CASSLDIRTGGGGYTF. CDR3 nucleotide sequence: TGTGCCAGCAGCTTAGATATCCGGACAGGGGGCGGTGGCTACACCTTC.

This clone was picked up one time. The rearrangement joins TRBV10-2 to TRBJ2-2; 8 bases are a match to TRBD2. The germline V gene encodes CDR1 WSHSY and CDR2 SAAADI. Losses at the gene ends were 7 bases for V and 4 bases for J; bases not matched to a gene: 17. The CDR3 spans 18 residues. The CDR3 nucleotides read TGCGCCAGCATTCCACTTGCGGGGGGAGGGCCGGGCACCGGGGAGCTGTTTTTT. Its protein product is CASIPLAGGGPGTGELFF.

As regards this clone: Given a much more abundant clone one base away, this may be a read error. The V and J genes are TRBV6-6 and TRBJ1-1, with 9 nucleotides matching TRBD1. The CDR3 runs to 14 residues. CDR1 is MNHNY, CDR2 SVGAGI, per germline (reference sequence). V shed 5 bases and J 1 base; nucleotides not matched to a gene: 2. The DNA for the CDR3 is TGTGCCAGCAGTACGGGACAGGGGAACACTGAAGCTTTCTTT. Protein sequence: CASSTGQGNTEAFF.

This clone is a singleton in its sample. The V call is TRBV14, the J call TRBJ2-7; 7 positions match TRBD2. Trimming removed 4 bases from V and 2 bases from J; junction bases left unmatched: 11. This CDR3 region has 16 residues. Germline CDR1 is SGHDN and CDR2 is FVKESK. DNA for the CDR3: TGTGCCAGCAGCCCCTTTCAAGCGGGGCGCGCCTACGAGCAGTACTTC. Translating it yields CASSPFQAGRAYEQYF. The full variable domain, in which reference TRBV14 and TRBJ2-7 provide the parts outside the CDR3, is EAGVTQFPSHSVIEKGQTVTLRCDPISGHDNLYWYRRVMGKEIKFLLHFVKESKQDESGMPNNRFLAERTGGTYSTLKVQPAELEDSGVYFCASSPFQAGRAYEQYFGPGTRLTVT.

The chain couples TRBV10-3 to TRBJ2-1; D possibly corresponds to TRBD2 (7 bases). CDR3 length: 18 residues. The V end lost 5 bases, the J end lost 0 bases, and 20 bases lay between the germline ends. Germline lookup yields CDR1 ENHRY and CDR2 SYGVKD. The CDR3 sequence is CAISTSGAGEGSYNEQFF. The DNA of the CDR3 is TGTGCCATCAGTACCTCCGGGGCAGGGGAGGGCTCCTACAATGAGCAGTTCTTC.

The chain is built from TRBV2 and TRBJ1-2; D ambiguous. CDR1 is SNHLY and CDR2 is FYNNEI in the germline V gene. V was cut by 5 bases and J by 8 bases, with 18 bases left in between. The CDR3 sequence is 14 residues long. The CDR3 nucleotides are TGTGCCAGCAGTACGAGGGCAGGAGCAAGGGGCTACACCTTC. Its protein product is CASSTRAGARGYTF.

This clone was observed once. The chain couples TRBV2 to TRBJ2-5, with 12 bases fitting TRBD2. Germline CDR1 and CDR2: SNHLY and FYNNEI. This CDR3 contains 16 residues. J was trimmed by 5 bases and V by 3 bases; bases with no gene match: 7. CDR3 amino acids: CASSDPPSGGAETQYF. In nucleotides, the CDR3 is TGTGCCAGCAGTGACCCCCCTAGCGGGGGGGCGGAGACCCAGTACTTC.

Turning to this clone: This CDR3 is also generated by other DNA sequences in the sample. This chain links TRBV18 with TRBJ1-1, with D unclear. V gave up 1 base and J gave up 2 bases, with 2 bases separating them. In germline, CDR1 is KGHSH, CDR2 LQKENI. The CDR3 is 12 amino acids. CDR3 bases: TGTGCCAGCTCACCACGAAACACTGAAGCTTTCTTT. It is translated as CASSPRNTEAFF.

This chain links TRBV6-1 with TRBJ2-3; D perhaps matches TRBD1 (5 bases). The CDR3 covers 15 residues. Germline V CDR1 and CDR2: MNHNS, SASEGT. V gave up 6 bases and J gave up 4 bases, with 17 bases separating them. The CDR3, as DNA: TGTGCCAGCAGGCCCTCGGACCCAGGGCCAGATACGCAGTATTTT. Residues: CASRPSDPGPDTQYF.

This chain connects TRBV9 to TRBJ2-7; 7 nucleotides match TRBD2. Germline V lookup: CDR1 SGDLS, CDR2 YYNGEE. This CDR3 comprises 15 residues. Trimming removed 4 bases from V and 1 base from J; junction bases left unmatched: 8. CDR3 nucleotides: TGTGCCAGCAGCTCCAATCCTAGCGGATCCTACGAGCAGTACTTC. It translates to CASSSNPSGSYEQYF.

On this clone: The identical CDR3 is also encoded by other nucleotide sequences in the sample. The chain couples TRBV6-6 to TRBJ1-1; the D is unclear. Trimming pared 5 bases from V and 2 bases from J, leaving 6 bases between. Germline lookup yields CDR1 MNHNY and CDR2 SVGAGI (reference sequence). This CDR3 contains 12 residues. The CDR3 sequence is CASSHPNTEAFF. The CDR3 bases are TGTGCCAGCAGTCACCCAAACACTGAAGCTTTCTTT.

The chain recombines TRBV5-1 with TRBJ2-1; D is perhaps TRBD1 (5 bases). This CDR3 has 14 amino acids. Trimming shortened V by 1 base and J by 6 bases, and 11 bases separated the two germline ends. Per germline, CDR1 SGHRS and CDR2 YFSETQ. The CDR3 spells CASSLTPGFNEQFF. CDR3 coding DNA: TGCGCCAGCAGCTTGACTCCAGGGTTCAATGAGCAGTTCTTC.

This clone was detected once. V gene TRBV30 combines with J gene TRBJ1-6; 12 positions match TRBD1. J gave up 10 bases and V 7 bases, and 8 bases lay outside the gene matches. From germline, CDR1 is GTSNPN and CDR2 SVGIG (reference sequence). The CDR3 loop spans 14 amino acids. CDR3 coding DNA: TGTGCCTTACAGACCGGGACAGGGGGCTCACCCCTCCACTTT. Amino acid sequence: CALQTGTGGSPLHF.

This chain joins TRBV9 and TRBJ1-6; 11 nucleotides agree with TRBD1. V lost 0 bases, J lost 12 bases, and 8 bases stayed unmatched. The CDR3 is 16 residues long. CDR1 and CDR2 from the germline V gene are SGDLS and YYNGEE. The CDR3 DNA sequence: TGTGCCAGCAGCGTAGGGGACAGGGGGTCAGGGGTACCCCTCCACTTT. It specifies CASSVGDRGSGVPLHF. Looking up the rest from reference TRBV9 and TRBJ1-6 gives the full variable domain: DSGVTQTPKHLITATGQRVTLRCSPRSGDLSVYWYQQSLDQGLQFLIQYYNGEERAKGNILERFSAQQFPDLHSELNLSSLELGDSALYFCASSVGDRGSGVPLHFGNGTRLTVT.

The chain carries TRBV19 and TRBJ2-5, with TRBD2 as a possible D gene (6 bases). This CDR3 spans 13 amino acids. V dropped 6 bases and J dropped 5 bases, with 13 bases sitting between them. The germline gives CDR1 LNHDA, CDR2 SQIVND (reference sequence). The CDR3 protein is CASRRDGMETQYF. DNA of the CDR3: TGTGCCAGTAGGCGGGACGGGATGGAGACCCAGTACTTC.

The chain carries TRBV7-9 and TRBJ1-1; weak D call: TRBD1 (6 bases). Germline V gene lookup returns CDR1 SEHNR and CDR2 FQNEAQ (reference sequence). Between the trimmed V and J ends, which lost 9 bases and 1 base, there was a span of 12 bases. This CDR3 spans 13 amino acids. The CDR3 protein is CASQGWANTEAFF. CDR3 bases: TGTGCCAGTCAGGGGTGGGCGAACACTGAAGCTTTCTTT.

To note about this clone: The junction departs from the called germline gene at one end, perhaps through a read error. The chain is built from TRBV28 and TRBJ1-5; weak D call: TRBD1 (5 bases). This CDR3 is built from 12 residues. Germline V gives CDR1 MDHEN, CDR2 SYDVKM. The CDR3 DNA reads TGTGCCAGCAGTGCCCGTGAGGGGCGCCATGCATTT. It encodes CASSAREGRHAF.

This clone was seen a few times. The V call is TRBV7-2, the J call TRBJ2-1; D call uncertain. Germline V lookup: CDR1 SGHTA, CDR2 FQGNSA. The V end was cut by 5 bases, the J end by 0 bases, with 8 bases between. The CDR3 runs to 14 residues. For the CDR3, the DNA is TGTGCCAGCAGCCCTCCGCCCTCCTACAATGAGCAGTTCTTC. Its translation: CASSPPPSYNEQFF.

The chain has TRBV5-1 and TRBJ2-7; D is unclear. CDR1 and CDR2 from the germline V gene are SGHRS and YFSETQ. The CDR3 sequence is 14 residues long. The V end was cut by 5 bases, the J end by 2 bases, with 14 bases between. The DNA for the CDR3 is TGCGCCAGCAGATTAGAGACTGTAACCTACGAGCAGTACTTC. It translates to CASRLETVTYEQYF.

The chain employs TRBV6-6 and TRBJ1-5; D gene uncertain. V lost 3 bases, J lost 3 bases, and 15 bases lay in between. The CDR3 spans 16 residues. The germline gives CDR1 MNHNY, CDR2 SVGAGI (reference sequence). The CDR3: CASSYGSQSSNQPQHF. In DNA form, the CDR3 reads TGTGCCAGCAGTTATGGCTCGCAGAGTTCCAATCAGCCCCAGCATTTT.

V is TRBV10-3 and J is TRBJ1-1; TRBD1 is a possible D gene (5 bases). The V and J ends lost 7 bases and 2 bases respectively, with 11 bases between them. CDR1 and CDR2 from the germline V gene are ENHRY and SYGVKD. The CDR3 sequence is 13 residues long. For the CDR3, the DNA is TGTGCCATCACTTGGGACCGTAACACTGAAGCTTTCTTT. Its protein is CAITWDRNTEAFF.

In its sample, this clone was seen many times. The CDR3 loop is CSLREIYEQYF. CDR3 coding DNA: TGCAGCCTAAGGGAGATCTACGAGCAGTACTTC. The V and J genes are TRBV20-1 and TRBJ2-7; D possibly corresponds to TRBD2 (5 bases). CDR3 length: 11 residues. Germline CDR1 reads DFQATT; CDR2 reads SNEGSKA (reference sequence).

In its sample, this clone was seen a few times. The rearrangement joins TRBV6-4 to TRBJ1-4, with 7 nucleotides matching TRBD1. The length of the CDR3 is 14 residues. Germline CDR1 MRHNA, CDR2 SNTAGT. V trimming: 8 bases; J trimming: 5 bases; junction bases outside the gene matches: 8. CDR3 nucleotide sequence: TGTGCCAGCGGCTCCGACAGGGACAATGAAAAACTGTTTTTT. It specifies CASGSDRDNEKLFF.

This chain links TRBV19 with TRBJ2-3; 8 bases align to TRBD2. The CDR3 has 16 amino acids. The V segment lost 4 bases and the J segment 6 bases; nucleotides outside the gene matches: 12. The germline gives CDR1 LNHDA, CDR2 SQIVND (reference sequence). CDR3 nucleotide sequence: TGTGCCAGTAGTAGGTTAGCGGGGCCGGCCTTGGATACGCAGTATTTT. It specifies CASSRLAGPALDTQYF.

About this clone itself: Other DNA sequences of this sample code for an identical CDR3. The V call is TRBV19, the J call TRBJ1-5; no reliable D call. V lost 5 bases and J lost 5, with 10 bases in between. This CDR3 contains 13 residues. Germline CDR1 reads LNHDA; CDR2 reads SQIVND (reference sequence). The CDR3: CASSSRVDQPQHF. The CDR3 nucleotides are TGTGCCAGTAGTTCCCGGGTCGATCAGCCCCAGCATTTT.

The genes are TRBV7-2 and TRBJ1-6; 10 bases line up with TRBD1. V lost 5 bases to trimming and J lost 7 bases; unmatched junction nucleotides: 5. Germline V gene sequence: CDR1 SGHTA, CDR2 FQGNSA. The CDR3 is 15 amino acids. CDR3 DNA: TGTGCCAGCAGCGGACAGGGGGGATTAAATTCACCCCTCCACTTT. Its translation is CASSGQGGLNSPLHF. Looking up the rest from reference TRBV7-2 and TRBJ1-6 gives the full variable domain: GAGVSQSPSNKVTEKGKDVELRCDPISGHTALYWYRQSLGQGLEFLIYFQGNSAPDKSGLPSDRFSAERTGGSVSTLTIQRTQQEDSAVYLCASSGQGGLNSPLHFGNGTRLTVT.